The clone carrying this T cell receptor (beta chain) was seen repeatedly, ten times or more. The CDR3 is 13 amino acids. Germline V lookup: CDR1 MDHEN, CDR2 SYDVKM. The V end was cut by 8 bases, the J end by 3 bases, with 14 bases between. The sample comes from a study of T cells in Graves' hyperthyroidism and ophthalmopathy. TCR beta CDR3 regions were amplified from RNA transcripts. Carried out on the TCR CDR3, a first-round RT-PCR used the HTBI primer set. Each CDR3 protein gets one entry after TCRdb re-called the multiplex PCR reads with MiXCR. Of some 350,000 distinct CDR3 sequences listed, roughly 13% are singletons.

The chain uses TRBV28 and TRBJ2-7, with a tentative D call TRBD2 (6 bases). This clonotype was sampled from a woman aged 40-49 years with Graves' ophthalmopathy. The specimen sequenced was blood. The CDR3 DNA reads TGTGCCAGCGGGAGGCAGATTAACTACGAGCAGTACTTC. It codes for CASGRQINYEQYF.